This T cell receptor beta chain was sequenced during a study of blood T cell repertoires in COVID-19. As for the study in general: From T cells, B-cell-depleted T cells, or PBMCs came the material, which was cDNA or gDNA.

The J segment lost 6 bases and the V segment lost 5 bases, leaving 8 bases of the junction unmatched. This CDR3 spans 14 amino acids. CDR1 SGHAT and CDR2 FQNNGV come from the germline V gene. Ages ranged from about 18 to 100 years, with residence in about two dozen US areas. TCRdb keeps only in-frame clones here, not all; method: immunoSEQ multiplex PCR. The repertoire holds some 240,000 clones, about 86% seen once, with roughly 3.6% in the top ten. The receptor's source is a man aged 50 to 60 who had recovered from COVID-19. V is TRBV11-2 and J is TRBJ2-7; 9 nucleotides line up with TRBD1. The sequenced sample was PBMCs or T cells enriched from blood (not recorded which). CDR3 sequence: CASSIGTGLAEQYF. CDR3 sequence (DNA): TGTGCCAGCAGCATCGGGACAGGGCTGGCCGAGCAGTACTTC.